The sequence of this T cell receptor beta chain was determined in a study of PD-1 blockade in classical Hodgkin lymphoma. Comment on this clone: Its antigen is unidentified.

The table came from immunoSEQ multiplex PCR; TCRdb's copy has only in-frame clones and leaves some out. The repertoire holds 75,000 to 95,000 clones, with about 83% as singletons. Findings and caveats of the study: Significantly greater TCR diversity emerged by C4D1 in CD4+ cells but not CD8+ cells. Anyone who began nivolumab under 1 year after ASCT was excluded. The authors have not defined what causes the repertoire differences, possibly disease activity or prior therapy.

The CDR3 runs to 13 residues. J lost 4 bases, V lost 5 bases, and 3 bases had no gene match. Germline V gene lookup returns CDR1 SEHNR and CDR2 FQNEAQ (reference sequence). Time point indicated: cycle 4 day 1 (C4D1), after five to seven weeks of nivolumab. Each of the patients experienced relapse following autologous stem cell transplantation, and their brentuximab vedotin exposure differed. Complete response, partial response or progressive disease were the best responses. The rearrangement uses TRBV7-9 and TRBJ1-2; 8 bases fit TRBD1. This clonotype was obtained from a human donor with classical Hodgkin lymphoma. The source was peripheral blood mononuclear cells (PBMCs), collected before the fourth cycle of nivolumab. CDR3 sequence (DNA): TGTGCCAGCAGCGGTACAGGGGGCTATGGCTACACCTTC. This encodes CASSGTGGYGYTF. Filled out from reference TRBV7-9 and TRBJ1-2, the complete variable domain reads DTGVSQNPRHKITKRGQNVTFRCDPISEHNRLYWYRQTLGQGPEFLTYFQNEAQLEKSRLLSDRFSAERPKGSFSTLEIQRTEQGDSAMYLCASSGTGGYGYTFGSGTRLTVV.